This is a list of T cell receptor beta chains from one sample in a study of human T cells and chemical hapten exposure. TCRdb re-called the RACE reads with MiXCR, one entry per CDR3 protein. This sample has fewer than 400,000 distinct CDR3 sequences, with around 7% found just once. The source was whole blood, collected in connection with sensitization to the hapten diphenylcyclopropenone (DPC). The receptors stem from a woman aged 18-29 years with alopecia areata. Some clones in this sample may be carry-over from other donors' samples. The CDR3 runs from the conserved cysteine through the conserved F or W. A D gene is named only where the DNA matches it firmly. Only some rows state a clone size, as once, few, many or a class for expanded clones.

V gene,clone size,J gene,D gene,CDR3 DNA,CDR3 protein
TRBV6-2/TRBV6-3,many,TRBJ2-2,-,TGTGCCAGCACCCCGTGGGCCGACACCGGGGAGCTGTTTTTT,CASTPWADTGELFF
TRBV27,many,TRBJ2-1,-,TGTGCCAGCAGTTTCGGCGGGGCGTCCTACAATGAGCAGTTCTTC,CASSFGGASYNEQFF
TRBV20-1,many,TRBJ2-3,-,TGCAGTGCCTTAAGCACAGATACGCAGTATTTT,CSALSTDTQYF
TRBV24-1,-,TRBJ2-1,-,TGTGCCACCGGCAGGGGTGATGAGCAGTTCTTC,CATGRGDEQFF
TRBV4-1,-,TRBJ2-3,TRBD2,TGCGCCAGCAGCCCACCCCCGGAAGCGGGGGTGGATACGCAGTATTTT,CASSPPPEAGVDTQYF
TRBV6-5,few,TRBJ1-6,-,TGTGCCAGCAGGGGCAGGAGCTCCTATAATTCACCCCTCCACTTT,CASRGRSSYNSPLHF
TRBV6-5,few,TRBJ1-4,-,TGTGCCAGCAGTTACAGCAGGGGATATACTAATGAAAAACTGTTTTTT,CASSYSRGYTNEKLFF
TRBV18,many,TRBJ1-5,-,TGTGCCAGCTCGCCAAAGTATAGCAATCAGCCCCAGCATTTT,CASSPKYSNQPQHF
TRBV6-2/TRBV6-3,-,TRBJ1-5,-,TGTGCCAGCAGTCGGACGAAGGAACAGCCCCAGCATTTT,CASSRTKEQPQHF
TRBV20-1,few,TRBJ1-5,-,TGCAGTGCCATGCAGGGATACAATCAGCCCCAGCATTTT,CSAMQGYNQPQHF
TRBV6-2/TRBV6-3,many,TRBJ2-2,-,TGTGCCAGCAGCCCCCTTACGGGCCACTACACCGGGGAGCTGTTTTTT,CASSPLTGHYTGELFF